The rows below give T cell receptor beta chains drawn from one sample of a study of shared clonotypes between healthy human individuals. Clones were sequenced by immunoSEQ multiplex PCR, and TCRdb holds only the in-frame ones, with some missing. This table holds roughly 2 million clones, about 95% found once. The specimen was naive CD8+ T cells sorted from blood. Source of these receptors: a man younger than 35 in good health. Both conserved end residues are part of each CDR3. Fields, in order: J gene, V gene, clone size, CDR3 length, D gene, CDR3 protein, CDR3 DNA. A D gene is named only where the DNA matches it firmly. Clone sizes are given selectively: once, few, many, or a class where the clone is expanded.

TRBJ2-1,TRBV6-6,-,12,-,CASSLGGGEQFF,TGTGCCAGCAGTTTGGGAGGGGGTGAGCAGTTCTTC
TRBJ1-4,TRBV13,-,17,TRBD1,CASSFSGTGRTNEKLFF,TGTGCCAGCAGCTTTTCCGGGACAGGGAGGACTAATGAAAAACTGTTTTTT
TRBJ2-1,TRBV9,-,14,TRBD2,CASSIERGNNEQFF,TGTGCCAGCAGCATTGAGCGGGGAAACAATGAGCAGTTCTTC
TRBJ1-6,TRBV28,-,13,-,CASKGTLNSPLHF,TGTGCCAGCAAAGGGACGCTTAATTCACCCCTCCACTTT
TRBJ2-7,TRBV11-3,-,15,-,CASSLGGGVSYEQYF,TGTGCCAGCAGCTTAGGTGGGGGCGTAAGCTACGAGCAGTACTTC
TRBJ2-7,TRBV7-6,once,16,TRBD2,CASSLALGLAGYEQYF,TGTGCCAGCAGCTTAGCGCTGGGACTAGCGGGGTACGAGCAGTACTTC
TRBJ2-7,TRBV2,-,16,TRBD2,CASSLGLASGSYEQYF,TGTGCCAGCAGCCTAGGCCTGGCTAGCGGGAGTTACGAGCAGTACTTC
TRBJ2-7,TRBV4-3,-,17,-,CASSQDVQGPGAYEQYF,TGCGCCAGCAGCCAAGATGTCCAGGGACCAGGGGCCTACGAGCAGTACTTC
TRBJ1-5,TRBV5-6,-,14,-,CASSNQGPYQPQHF,TGTGCCAGCAGCAATCAGGGTCCTTATCAGCCCCAGCATTTT
TRBJ2-7,TRBV6-1,once,18,TRBD1,CASSEIWGQGLGPSEQYF,TGTGCCAGCAGTGAAATATGGGGACAGGGTCTTGGCCCTAGCGAGCAGTACTTC
TRBJ2-1,TRBV7-9,once,15,-,CASSPGDSGTDEQFF,TGTGCCAGCAGCCCAGGGGACTCCGGCACCGATGAGCAGTTCTTC
TRBJ1-4,TRBV30,-,16,TRBD1,CAWERGTGGPNEKLFF,TGTGCCTGGGAGAGAGGGACAGGGGGCCCTAATGAAAAACTGTTTTTT
TRBJ1-2,TRBV5-6,-,14,TRBD1,CASSWGTGVRGYTF,TGTGCCAGCAGCTGGGGGACAGGGGTGAGAGGCTACACCTTC
TRBJ2-1,TRBV10-2,-,11,-,CASSADSRRVF,TGCGCCAGCAGTGCCGACAGTCGAAGGGTCTTC
TRBJ2-3,TRBV7-9,-,18,TRBD2,CASSPPVAGAGYTDTQYF,TGTGCCAGCAGCCCTCCTGTAGCGGGAGCCGGGTACACAGATACGCAGTATTTT
TRBJ1-1,TRBV7-9,-,12,-,CASSSKADEAFF,TGTGCCAGCAGCTCAAAGGCCGATGAAGCTTTCTTT
TRBJ2-7,TRBV10-2,-,16,-,CASSGHPSGGYYEQYF,TGCGCCAGCAGTGGGCACCCTTCGGGGGGCTACTACGAGCAGTACTTC
TRBJ2-1,TRBV10-1,-,15,TRBD2,CASRAGGGFWDEQFF,TGCGCCAGCAGGGCCGGGGGGGGCTTTTGGGATGAGCAGTTCTTC
TRBJ1-5,TRBV15,-,14,-,CATSRITGTQPQHF,TGTGCCACCAGCAGAATTACAGGGACTCAGCCCCAGCATTTT
TRBJ2-7,TRBV6-5,-,12,-,CASRGSLYEQYF,TGTGCCAGCAGGGGCAGTCTGTACGAGCAGTACTTC
TRBJ1-2,TRBV7-9,few,11,-,CASSTHYGYTF,TGTGCCAGCAGCACCCACTATGGCTACACCTTC
TRBJ2-7,TRBV4-1,-,12,-,CASSQGIYEQYF,TGCGCCAGCAGCCAAGGGATTTACGAGCAGTACTTC
TRBJ1-1,TRBV6-1,-,11,-,CASTGRTEAFF,TGTGCGTCGACGGGGCGGACTGAAGCTTTCTTT
TRBJ2-1,TRBV9,-,15,TRBD2,CASSTDAGGLNDQFF,TGTGCCAGCAGCACCGATGCGGGAGGATTAAATGATCAGTTCTTC
TRBJ2-3,TRBV2,-,15,-,CASTGQHTSTDTQYF,TGTGCCAGCACGGGACAACACACTAGCACAGATACGCAGTATTTT
TRBJ2-7,TRBV9,-,15,TRBD2,CASSTREGEGFEQYF,TGTGCCAGCAGCACCCGGGAGGGGGAGGGCTTCGAGCAGTACTTC
TRBJ2-3,TRBV30,-,13,-,CAWTADSTDTQYF,TGTGCCTGGACCGCGGACAGCACAGATACGCAGTATTTT
TRBJ1-1,TRBV6-1,-,15,-,CASSEVPGPVTEAFF,TGTGCCAGCAGTGAAGTTCCCGGGCCGGTCACTGAAGCTTTCTTT
TRBJ1-4,TRBV4-2,-,16,TRBD1,CASSQGGDRANEKLFF,TGTGCCAGCAGCCAAGGGGGGGACAGGGCTAATGAAAAACTGTTTTTT
TRBJ1-6,TRBV27,-,13,-,CASSLAKASPLHF,TGTGCCAGCAGTTTGGCTAAAGCATCACCCCTCCACTTT
TRBJ1-6,TRBV27,-,16,-,CASSSFGAVEGSPLHF,TGTGCCAGCAGTTCCTTCGGGGCAGTAGAAGGGTCACCCCTCCACTTT
TRBJ2-3,TRBV7-2,-,15,TRBD2,CASSLGAGGTDTQYF,TGTGCCAGCAGCTTAGGTGCGGGGGGGACAGATACGCAGTATTTT
TRBJ2-1,TRBV5-1,-,13,TRBD1,CASSFDRAYEQFF,TGCGCCAGCAGCTTTGACAGGGCCTATGAGCAGTTCTTC
TRBJ1-2,TRBV6-5,-,16,-,CASSYPPGHPDYGYTF,TGTGCCAGCAGTTACCCACCTGGACACCCTGATTATGGCTACACCTTC
TRBJ1-3,TRBV27,-,15,-,CASSEDSWSGNTIYF,TGTGCCAGCAGTGAGGACAGTTGGTCTGGAAACACCATATATTTT
TRBJ1-3,TRBV6-6,-,12,TRBD1,CATWTGRDTIYF,TGTGCCACATGGACAGGGAGGGACACCATATATTTT
TRBJ2-1,TRBV4-3,-,16,TRBD2,CASSQEGVAGAYEQFF,TGCGCCAGCAGCCAAGAGGGAGTAGCGGGAGCCTATGAGCAGTTCTTC
TRBJ1-2,TRBV7-9,-,16,-,CASSSGEIGIDNGYTF,TGTGCCAGCAGCTCGGGCGAAATAGGGATAGACAATGGCTACACCTTC
TRBJ2-7,TRBV27,-,13,-,CASSPGVPYEQYF,TGTGCCAGCAGCCCAGGGGTACCCTACGAGCAGTACTTC
TRBJ2-7,TRBV7-7,-,13,TRBD2,CASSLAGGYEQYF,TGTGCTAGCAGCTTAGCGGGGGGATACGAGCAGTACTTC